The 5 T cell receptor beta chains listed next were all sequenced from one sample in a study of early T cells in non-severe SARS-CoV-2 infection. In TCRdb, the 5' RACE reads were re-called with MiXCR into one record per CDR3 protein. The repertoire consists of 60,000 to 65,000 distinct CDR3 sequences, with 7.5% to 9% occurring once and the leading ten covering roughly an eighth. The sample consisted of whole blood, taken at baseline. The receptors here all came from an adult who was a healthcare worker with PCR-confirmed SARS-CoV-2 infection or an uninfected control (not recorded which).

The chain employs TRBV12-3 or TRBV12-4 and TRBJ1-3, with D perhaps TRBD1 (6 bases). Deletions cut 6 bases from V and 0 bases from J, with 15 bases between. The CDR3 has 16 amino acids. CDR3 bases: TGTGCCAGCAGCCGTAGGACAGAGAGCTCTGGAAACACCATATATTTT. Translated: CASSRRTESSGNTIYF.

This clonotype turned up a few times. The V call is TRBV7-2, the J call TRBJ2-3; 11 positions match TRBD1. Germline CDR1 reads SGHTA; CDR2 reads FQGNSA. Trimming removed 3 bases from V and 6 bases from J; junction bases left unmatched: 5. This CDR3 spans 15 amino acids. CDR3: CASSFGQGAGDTQYF. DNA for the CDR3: TGTGCCAGCAGCTTCGGACAGGGGGCAGGCGATACGCAGTATTTT.

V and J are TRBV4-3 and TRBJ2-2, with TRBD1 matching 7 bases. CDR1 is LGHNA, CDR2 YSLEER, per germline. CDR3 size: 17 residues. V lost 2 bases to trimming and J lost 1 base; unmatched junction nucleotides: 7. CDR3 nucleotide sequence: TGCGCCAGCAGCCAAAAAAAGGGGACAGAGAACACCGGGGAGCTGTTTTTT. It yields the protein CASSQKKGTENTGELFF.

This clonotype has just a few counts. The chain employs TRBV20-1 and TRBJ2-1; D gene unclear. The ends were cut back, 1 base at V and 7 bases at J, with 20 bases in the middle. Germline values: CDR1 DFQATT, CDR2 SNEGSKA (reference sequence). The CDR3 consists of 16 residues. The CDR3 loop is CSARALFPSRWNEQFF. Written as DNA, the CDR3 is TGCAGTGCTAGAGCTCTATTCCCCTCTCGGTGGAATGAGCAGTTCTTC.

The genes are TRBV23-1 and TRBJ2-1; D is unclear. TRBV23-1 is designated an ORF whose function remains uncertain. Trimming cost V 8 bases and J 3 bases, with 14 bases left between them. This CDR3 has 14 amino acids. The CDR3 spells CASPRVWGYNEQFF. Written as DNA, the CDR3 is TGCGCCAGCCCCCGGGTTTGGGGCTACAATGAGCAGTTCTTC.